Following are 22 T cell receptor beta chains from one sample sequenced in a study of blood T cell repertoires in COVID-19. Libraries were prepared by immunoSEQ multiplex PCR; TCRdb keeps only in-frame clonotypes and omits some of them. The sample holds around 250,000 clones; approximately 83% are singletons and the top ten take approximately 2%. What was sequenced was PBMCs or T cells enriched from blood (not recorded which). The receptors shown here come from a woman aged 45 to 65 who had recovered from COVID-19.

The chain recombines TRBV4-1 with TRBJ1-6; 7 bases match TRBD1. The V and J ends lost 0 bases and 0 bases, in that order; junction bases with no gene match: 11. Germline V gives CDR1 MGHRA, CDR2 YSYEKL. The CDR3 extends over 20 amino acids. The CDR3 bases are TGCGCCAGCAGCCAAGATTCCAATTGGGACAGAAGCTCCTATAATTCACCCCTCCACTTT. This gives the protein CASSQDSNWDRSSYNSPLHF.

This chain uses TRBV19 with TRBJ1-2, with D possibly being TRBD1 (5 bases). The CDR3 runs to 14 residues. In germline, CDR1 is LNHDA, CDR2 SQIVND (reference sequence). The V end was cut by 2 bases, the J end by 4 bases, with 11 bases between. CDR3 protein: CASSITGESYGYTF. The CDR3 bases are TGTGCCAGTAGTATAACAGGAGAATCCTATGGCTACACCTTC. The variable domain in full, completed from reference TRBV19 and TRBJ1-2, reads DGGITQSPKYLFRKEGQNVTLSCEQNLNHDAMYWYRQDPGQGLRLIYYSQIVNDFQKGDIAEGYSVSREKKESFPLTVTSAQKNPTAFYLCASSITGESYGYTFGSGTRLTVV.

The J gene is TRBJ1-3, the V gene TRBV10-3; D gene unclear. The CDR3 has 11 residues. The V gene's germline CDR1 is ENHRY and CDR2 SYGVKD. V lost 10 bases and J lost 6, with 10 bases in between. CDR3 bases: TGTGCCACCGTTCAGGAAAACACCATATATTTT. This gives the protein CATVQENTIYF.

The chain joins TRBV2 to TRBJ1-2; D might be TRBD1 (6 bases). CDR3 size: 13 residues. Germline V gene data show CDR1 as SNHLY and CDR2 as FYNNEI. V shed 4 bases and J shed 8 bases, with 14 bases lying between them. CDR3 sequence (DNA): TGTGCCAGCAGTGGCACAGGGAGCGGCGGCTACACCTTC. Amino acid sequence: CASSGTGSGGYTF.

The CDR3, as DNA: TGTGCCAGCAATTTAGATCAGCCCCAGCATTTT. This encodes CASNLDQPQHF. The genes are TRBV5-8 and TRBJ1-5; D call uncertain. Trimming stripped 6 bases from V and 5 bases from J, with 6 bases between. Germline CDR1 reads SGHTS; CDR2 reads YDEGEE. The CDR3 spans 11 residues.

The CDR3: CSVEDPRGATDFGEQFF. CDR3 sequence (DNA): TGCAGCGTTGAAGACCCCAGGGGGGCCACGGACTTCGGTGAGCAGTTCTTC. The chain links TRBV29-1 to TRBJ2-1; D is perhaps TRBD1 (7 bases). The CDR3 covers 17 residues. V lost 0 bases, J lost 9 bases, and 24 bases lay in between. The germline CDR1 and CDR2 sequences are SQVTM and ANQGSEA.

This chain links TRBV28 with TRBJ1-3; 8 bases agree with TRBD1. The CDR3 runs 13 residues. V lost 10 bases, J lost 2 bases, and 4 bases stayed unmatched. Germline V gene data show CDR1 as MDHEN and CDR2 as SYDVKM. The CDR3 loop is CATSRGPGNTIYF. The CDR3 DNA reads TGTGCCACTTCCAGGGGGCCTGGAAACACCATATATTTT.

The chain carries TRBV3-1 (or the pseudogene TRBV3-2) and TRBJ2-2; D is unclear. V lost 4 bases and J 0 bases, leaving 9 bases between the germline ends. CDR3 length: 15 amino acids. Germline lookup yields CDR1 LGHDT and CDR2 YNNKEL (reference sequence). The CDR3 DNA reads as TGTGCCAGCAGCCCCCTGGCTTCGAACACCGGGGAGCTGTTTTTT. This gives the protein CASSPLASNTGELFF.

The chain uses TRBV27 and TRBJ1-2; 9 bases line up with TRBD1. The CDR3 runs to 16 residues. Trimming cost V 5 bases and J 4 bases; bases outside gene matches: 11. The germline CDR1 and CDR2 sequences are MNHEY and SMNVEV (reference sequence). CDR3 region: CASSPGQGPNPYGYTF. CDR3 coding DNA: TGTGCCAGCAGTCCCGGACAGGGGCCCAATCCCTATGGCTACACCTTC.

V usage is TRBV6-1 and J usage is TRBJ2-7; 8 nucleotides line up with TRBD2. CDR1 and CDR2 from the germline V gene are MNHNS and SASEGT. V lost 5 bases and J lost 3; bases outside the gene matches: 9. CDR3 length equals 15 residues. CDR3 sequence (DNA): TGTGCCAGCAGTAGCGGGAGACGGTTTAGCTACGAGCAGTACTTC. It yields the protein CASSSGRRFSYEQYF.

The V call is TRBV6-1, the J call TRBJ1-4, with D perhaps matching TRBD1 (6 bases). The CDR3 contains 22 residues. The V end was cut by 2 bases, the J end by 2 bases, with 30 bases between. Germline lookup yields CDR1 MNHNS and CDR2 SASEGT. Here the CDR3 reads CASSERPTYTGFFATTNEKLFF. The CDR3 DNA reads as TGTGCCAGCAGTGAACGCCCGACCTATACAGGGTTTTTCGCAACGACTAATGAAAAACTGTTTTTT.

This chain uses TRBV25-1 with TRBJ2-2; 13 positions agree with TRBD2. J was trimmed by 6 bases and V by 3 bases; bases with no gene match: 4. The length of the CDR3 is 16 residues. Germline values: CDR1 MGHDK, CDR2 SYGVNS. The CDR3 DNA reads as TGTGCCAGCAGTGATACTAGCGGGAGGGATCCCGGGGAGCTGTTTTTT. Its translation: CASSDTSGRDPGELFF. Drawing the rest from reference TRBV25-1 and TRBJ2-2, the complete variable domain is EADIYQTPRYLVIGTGKKITLECSQTMGHDKMYWYQQDPGMELHLIHYSYGVNSTEKGDLSSESTVSRIRTEHFPLTLESARPSHTSQYLCASSDTSGRDPGELFFGEGSRLTVL.

This chain connects TRBV18 to TRBJ2-1; 9 bases line up with TRBD1. J gave up 7 bases and V 6 bases, and 7 bases lay outside the gene matches. The CDR3 is made up of 14 amino acids. From germline, CDR1 is KGHSH and CDR2 LQKENI. CDR3 protein: CASSGGQGRNEQFF. Written as DNA, the CDR3 is TGTGCCAGCTCGGGGGGACAGGGTCGGAATGAGCAGTTCTTC.

The V gene is TRBV2, the J gene TRBJ2-7, with 12 bases identical to TRBD2. Germline CDR1 is SNHLY and CDR2 is FYNNEI. The CDR3 runs to 15 residues. The junction had 5 bases not matched to a gene; V was cut back by 5 bases and J by 3 bases. Here the CDR3 DNA reads TGTGCCAGCAGTCTAGCGGGAGGGCCTTTCTACGAGCAGTACTTC. Translated, it gives CASSLAGGPFYEQYF. Full variable domain (rest looked up from reference TRBV2 and TRBJ2-7): EPEVTQTPSHQVTQMGQEVILRCVPISNHLYFYWYRQILGQKVEFLVSFYNNEISEKSEIFDDQFSVERPDGSNFTLKIRSTKLEDSAMYFCASSLAGGPFYEQYFGPGTRLTVT.

V usage is TRBV16 and J usage is TRBJ1-1; 7 bases agree with TRBD1. J lost 4 bases, V lost 4 bases, and 12 bases had no gene match. CDR1 and CDR2 (germline): KGHSY, FQNENV. The CDR3 length is 16 residues. CDR3 DNA sequence: TGTGCCAGCAGCCCCTTAGGTGAGGGGGCCCGCACTGAAGCTTTCTTT. This translates into CASSPLGEGARTEAFF.

This clone was found once. The J gene is TRBJ2-7, the V gene TRBV14; perhaps TRBD1 as D (5 bases). Trimming took off 7 bases at V and 0 bases at J, with 16 bases between the two ends. The germline V gene encodes CDR1 SGHDN and CDR2 FVKESK. The CDR3 runs to 15 residues. CDR3 region: CASTPRGHSSYEQYF. The CDR3 DNA follows: TGTGCCAGCACCCCAAGGGGTCATAGCTCCTACGAGCAGTACTTC.

This clone was picked up a small number of times. CDR3 in DNA: TGTGCCAGCTCACCGACTAGCGGTATCAGCTCCTACAATGAGCAGTTCTTC. Residues: CASSPTSGISSYNEQFF. This chain connects TRBV18 to TRBJ2-1; TRBD2 matches at 9 bases. CDR1 is KGHSH, CDR2 LQKENI, per germline. The J segment lost 0 bases and the V segment lost 3 bases, leaving 6 bases of the junction unmatched. CDR3 length: 17 amino acids.

The rearrangement links TRBV28 to TRBJ1-1, with D maybe TRBD1 (6 bases). Trimming took off 2 bases at V and 10 bases at J, with 8 bases between the two ends. This CDR3 has 11 amino acids. Germline CDR1 is MDHEN and CDR2 is SYDVKM. The DNA of the CDR3 is TGTGCCAGCAGTTTAAGAGGGGGAGCTTTCTTT. This gives the protein CASSLRGGAFF.

This clone was seen just once. The rearrangement joins TRBV2 to TRBJ1-1, with 7 bases that match TRBD1. The CDR3 consists of 14 residues. Germline CDR1 reads SNHLY; CDR2 reads FYNNEI. J gave up 0 bases and V 7 bases, and 5 bases lay outside the gene matches. This CDR3 is CASTADRLNTEAFF. CDR3 DNA: TGTGCCAGCACCGCGGACAGGTTGAACACTGAAGCTTTCTTT.

This chain connects TRBV5-6 to TRBJ2-6; TRBD1 agrees at 7 bases. CDR1 and CDR2 from the germline V gene are SGHDT and YYEEEE. This CDR3 is built from 15 residues. V dropped 1 base and J dropped 2; count of bases not matched to a gene: 0. The DNA for the CDR3 is TGTGCCAGCAGCTTGACAGGGGCTGGGGCCAACGTCCTGACTTTC. Encoded protein: CASSLTGAGANVLTF.

The V call is TRBV2, the J call TRBJ1-2, with 10 bases matching TRBD1. The V gene end was trimmed by 3 bases and the J gene end by 7 bases; junction bases not matched to a gene: 8. CDR1 is SNHLY, CDR2 FYNNEI, per germline. The CDR3 has 15 residues. This CDR3 is CASSDLGQGYSGYTF. The CDR3 DNA follows: TGTGCCAGCAGTGATTTGGGACAGGGGTACTCTGGCTACACCTTC.

The rearrangement joins TRBV6-5 to TRBJ2-3; D is unclear. The CDR3 loop spans 15 amino acids. Between the trimmed V and J ends, which lost 0 bases and 1 base, there was a span of 8 bases. Germline assignment: CDR1 MNHEY and CDR2 SVGAGI. Here the CDR3 reads CASSYSGGRTDTQYF. The CDR3 bases are TGTGCCAGCAGTTACTCTGGCGGCCGCACAGATACGCAGTATTTT.